The present T cell receptor beta chain was sequenced within a study of T cell responses to AZD1222 COVID-19 vaccine. CDR3 length: 15 residues. With 2 bases clipped from V and 0 bases from J, the junction kept 3 bases outside the gene matches. Germline lookup yields CDR1 KGHSH and CDR2 LQKENI. Notes on the study in general: At baseline, just five to seven AZD1222 recipients tested seropositive. Clonal diversity was possibly underestimated; the donors were predominantly white British and more often female. As reported, nearly half of all spike-specific TCRs target variant regions that are unmutated.

Here immunoSEQ multiplex PCR was the method, and the copy in TCRdb shows in-frame clones only, minus some. The table lists roughly 140,000 clones, 75% to 95% of them singletons. A word on this clone: Its antigen remains unidentified. This specimen includes other DNA sequences encoding the same CDR3.

The sequence came from an adult in good health. The starting material was peripheral blood, obtained on day 0 of MenACWY control vaccination. The V call is TRBV18, the J call TRBJ1-1; 7 bases fit TRBD1. DNA of the CDR3: TGTGCCAGCTCACCAACTGGGACAGTGAACACTGAAGCTTTCTTT. This gives the protein CASSPTGTVNTEAFF.